This TCR beta chain was recorded in a study of T cell responses to AZD1222 COVID-19 vaccine. Study-level results: Baseline antibody screening turned up just a handful of seropositive AZD1222 recipients.

Sequenced by immunoSEQ multiplex PCR; TCRdb stores in-frame clones only, minus some. The table shows approximately 100,000 clones, with roughly 91% occurring only once. With respect to this clone: The antigen is undetermined.

Sequencing used peripheral blood, obtained 28 days after the second AZD1222 dose. The sequence was collected from an adult who received the AZD1222 COVID-19 vaccine.

CDR3: CAPPWGAGGNTIYF. CDR3 nucleotides: TGTGCCCCCCCTTGGGGGGCGGGAGGAAACACCATATATTTT. The V call is TRBV7-9, the J call TRBJ1-3; the D gene is possibly TRBD1 (6 bases). Germline lookup yields CDR1 SEHNR and CDR2 FQNEAQ (reference sequence). The CDR3 is made up of 14 amino acids. V lost 11 bases, J lost 4 bases, and 18 bases lay in between.